What follows describes a single TCR beta chain. What this receptor recognizes is not known. The input lacks base qualities; no much larger clone sits a single base away. For sequencing of the TCRbeta CDR3 region, genomic DNA was extracted from the sorted cells. The immunoSEQ Assay was used for sequencing of TCRbeta CDR3 regions. Imported from immuneACCESS, the table was reduced by TCRdb to in-frame sequences with V and J called. These copies leave out some clones; in studies compared against another copy, an unresolved V gene accounts for under half, and the cause of the remainder is not known. Across this sample there are just under 75,000 clones, with roughly 90% seen only once. The ten top clones hold approximately 0.55% of the sample. The cysteine opens and the phenylalanine closes a CDR3 of 13 amino acids. The read is trimmed to its CDR3 DNA, 39 bases read in frame from base 1. The germline V gene gives CDR1 as SNHLY and CDR2 as FYNNEI. V is pared back by 4 bases and J by 5 bases, with 8 bases lying between the germline termini.

The sample belongs to a study of OX40 agonist ivuxolimab in advanced cancers. Study-level background: Ivuxolimab was a fully human IgG2 agonistic monoclonal antibody targeting the costimulatory receptor OX40 (CD134). Peripheral TCRbeta sequencing aimed to test whether ivuxolimab altered TCR sequence diversity and caused clonal T-cell expansion. Three dose-escalation patients achieved partial responses, one with hepatocellular carcinoma and two with cutaneous melanoma. Intravenous ivuxolimab was administered to patients every 2 weeks at six dose levels: 0.01, 0.1, 0.3, 1.5, 3 and 10 mg/kg. The monotherapy dose-escalation portion (N = 52 patients) of the phase I ivuxolimab trial is reported in the paper. Of the approximately 54 patients in dose escalation, around 19 had hepatocellular carcinoma, some 15 had melanoma, 9 had renal cell carcinoma and 9 had head and neck cancer. In the dose-escalation cohort, roughly 80% of patients were male, and the mean age was approximately 60 years, with a range of roughly 20 to 80. Patients were allowed to have had prior anti-PD-1, anti-PD-L1 or anti-CTLA-4 therapy, and around 37% of the dose-escalation patients had previously received checkpoint inhibitors.

Patients with autoimmune disease history or receiving systemic immunosuppression were excluded from the trial. Peripheral blood for TCR sequencing was collected from all dose cohorts at baseline, on cycle 4 day 1, and on cycle 7 day 1. The samples were drawn from a first-in-human, open-label, multicenter phase I dose-escalation trial of ivuxolimab. Adults with locally advanced or metastatic melanoma, renal cell, hepatocellular, or head and neck squamous cell carcinoma were enrolled in the trial. Before TCR sequencing, CD4+ and CD8+ T cells were separately sorted from peripheral blood. General findings and caveats noted by the study authors: The antigen specificity of the peripheral T cells that underwent clonal expansion was not determined. After ivuxolimab, expanded clones were on average more numerous among CD8+ T cells than among CD4+ T cells. Clonal expansion of both CD4+ and CD8+ blood T cells was observed from baseline to week 6 at doses 0.1 to 3.0 mg/kg. Low levels of normalized T-cell clonal expansion were also seen in some patients who did not respond. In the 0.1-3.0 mg/kg groups, partial responders were among the patients with the lowest normalized peripheral clonal expansion, particularly in CD8+ T cells.

This specimen consisted of CD4+ or CD8+ T cells sorted from blood, obtained in a trial of the OX40 agonist ivuxolimab. Recombination connected TRBV2 to TRBJ2-2; a confident D gene designation cannot be given. The sequence derives from an adult with an advanced solid tumor such as melanoma, head and neck, liver or kidney cancer. The sequence in DNA is TGTGCCAGCAGTGGTCAAGGAACCGGGGAGCTGTTTTTT. Its translation reads: CASSGQGTGELFF.